This TCR beta chain was profiled in a study of HIV-infected patients and healthy controls. J lost 7 bases, V lost 5 bases, and 8 bases had no gene match. The CDR3 totals 14 residues. In its sample, this clonotype is medium-sized. Approximately 510 ng RNA was reverse transcribed with alpha and beta constant-region primers. Using multiplexing indices, alpha and beta chain libraries were generated apart by chain-specific third strand synthesis. MiXCR was run by TCRdb on the 5' RACE reads, yielding one entry per CDR3 protein. The table records 10,000 or so distinct CDR3 sequences, approximately 8% of them present only once. The repertoire came from unfractionated whole blood and reflected all unsorted peripheral T cells.

Sequencing used blood. The source of this sequence is an adult in good health. The chain carries TRBV12-3 or TRBV12-4 and TRBJ2-7; 10 nucleotides align to TRBD1. CDR3 sequence: CASSIRQGAGEQYF. As DNA, the CDR3 is TGTGCCAGCAGTATTCGACAGGGGGCGGGGGAGCAGTACTTC.